Shown below are 10 T cell receptor beta chains from a single sample sequenced in a study of radiotherapy plus CTLA-4 blockade in lung cancer. The repertoire was sequenced with immunoSEQ multiplex PCR; TCRdb's copy has only in-frame clones and lacks some. The table shows 35,000 to 45,000 clones, with about 74% occurring only once. Here the sequenced sample was peripheral blood, taken from a patient treated with radiotherapy plus ipilimumab. All receptors derive from a human donor with non-small cell lung cancer whose response to radiotherapy plus ipilimumab could not be evaluated.

In DNA, the CDR3 is TGTGCCAGCAGCTTAGAGCGGGACCTCTTTGGTGAGCAGTTCTTC. It is translated as CASSLERDLFGEQFF. This sequence joins TRBV7-2 and TRBJ2-1, with 7 nucleotides matching TRBD2. This CDR3 comprises 15 residues. Germline lookup yields CDR1 SGHTA and CDR2 FQGNSA. Trimming at V came to 1 base and at J to 9 bases, leaving 9 bases not matched to a gene.

The chain has TRBV30 and TRBJ2-5; 14 bases fit TRBD2. This CDR3 contains 17 residues. Germline trimming cut 0 bases from V and 2 bases from J; bases unmatched to any gene: 5. Germline V lookup: CDR1 GTSNPN, CDR2 SVGIG (reference sequence). The CDR3: CAWSVLGLAGGQETQYF. As DNA, the CDR3 is TGTGCCTGGAGTGTCCTCGGACTAGCGGGAGGACAAGAGACCCAGTACTTC.

The chain is built from TRBV9 and TRBJ2-3; 8 bases map to TRBD2. The junction had 8 bases not matched to a gene; V was cut back by 0 bases and J by 5 bases. CDR1 SGDLS and CDR2 YYNGEE come from the germline V gene. This CDR3 contains 16 residues. Here the CDR3 DNA reads TGTGCCAGCAGCGTAGCTCTCGCGGGGGGCGGAGATACGCAGTATTTT. Translated: CASSVALAGGGDTQYF.

This clone has only a few counts. The rearrangement uses TRBV14 and TRBJ2-7; D is uncertain. The V and J ends lost 1 base and 2 bases respectively, with 9 bases between them. Germline V gene data show CDR1 as SGHDN and CDR2 as FVKESK. The CDR3 contains 14 residues. CDR3 DNA sequence: TGTGCCAGCAGCCAAGGACGCGGCCCCTACGAGCAGTACTTC. Translation: CASSQGRGPYEQYF. Combining the CDR3 with reference TRBV14 and TRBJ2-7 gives the whole variable domain EAGVTQFPSHSVIEKGQTVTLRCDPISGHDNLYWYRRVMGKEIKFLLHFVKESKQDESGMPNNRFLAERTGGTYSTLKVQPAELEDSGVYFCASSQGRGPYEQYFGPGTRLTVT.

In DNA form, the CDR3 reads TGTGCCAGCAGCTACAGGGGGGGCCTTGAAGCTTTCTTT. Its translation: CASSYRGGLEAFF. The chain uses TRBV6-5 and TRBJ1-1, with 8 bases fitting TRBD1. Germline assignment: CDR1 MNHEY and CDR2 SVGAGI. This CDR3 has 13 amino acids. The V and J ends lost 6 bases and 7 bases, in that order; junction bases with no gene match: 7.

The chain uses TRBV2 and TRBJ2-7; 13 positions agree with TRBD2. Germline V gene lookup returns CDR1 SNHLY and CDR2 FYNNEI. V shed 8 bases, J shed 0 bases, and the junction held 7 bases outside the gene matches. The CDR3 is 16 amino acids. DNA for the CDR3: TGTGCCAGCGCCGGACTAGCGGGGGCCAACTCCTACGAGCAGTACTTC. Translation gives CASAGLAGANSYEQYF.

V usage is TRBV28 and J usage is TRBJ2-3, with TRBD1 as a possible D gene (6 bases). The CDR3 is 17 residues long. Germline lookup yields CDR1 MDHEN and CDR2 SYDVKM. Trimming took 6 bases from V and 0 from J, leaving 19 bases between them. CDR3 region: CASRRPRQGYSTDTQYF. The CDR3 region has the DNA TGTGCCAGCAGGCGCCCCCGGCAGGGGTATAGCACAGATACGCAGTATTTT.

The rearrangement links TRBV7-2 to TRBJ1-1; TRBD1 matches at 7 bases. In germline, CDR1 is SGHTA, CDR2 FQGNSA. Losses at the gene ends were 6 bases for V and 4 bases for J; bases not matched to a gene: 8. The CDR3 is 14 residues long. CDR3 amino acids: CASSRFQGGTEAFF. The DNA for the CDR3 is TGTGCCAGCAGTCGCTTCCAGGGGGGCACTGAAGCTTTCTTT.

The chain is built from TRBV6-5 and TRBJ2-1; D possibly corresponds to TRBD2 (6 bases). CDR3 length: 16 residues. Germline V gene lookup returns CDR1 MNHEY and CDR2 SVGAGI. The V end lost 3 bases, the J end lost 0 bases, and 12 bases lay between the germline ends. The CDR3 nucleotides read TGTGCCAGCAGTTATCTTGGGGGGAGCTCCTACAATGAGCAGTTCTTC. Translating it yields CASSYLGGSSYNEQFF.

The gene calls are TRBV30 and TRBJ2-5; 8 nucleotides agree with TRBD2. The V and J ends lost 3 bases and 5 bases, in that order; junction bases with no gene match: 11. The germline V gene has CDR1 GTSNPN and CDR2 SVGIG (reference sequence). This CDR3 is 15 amino acids long. CDR3 sequence reads: CAWSLLRGVGETQYF. The CDR3 coding sequence is TGTGCCTGGAGCCTTCTGCGGGGGGTAGGGGAGACCCAGTACTTC.